This T cell receptor beta chain was documented in a study of T cell responses to AZD1222 COVID-19 vaccine. Overall study context: Second-dose intervals near 4 or 12 weeks were combined. Study findings and constraints: Baseline serology detected seropositivity in only a handful of AZD1222 recipients. Mostly white British, mostly female donors; authors suggested clonal diversity may be underestimated.

This CDR3 is 14 amino acids long. Trimming pared 0 bases from V and 4 bases from J, leaving 10 bases between. The germline CDR1 and CDR2 sequences are SGHRS and YFSETQ. Data came from immunoSEQ multiplex PCR; TCRdb stores just in-frame clones and leaves some out. The sample lists some 150,000 clones, roughly 94% occurring once. This clone was picked up one time. Its antigen is still unknown. Sequenced material: peripheral blood, taken on day 0 of AZD1222 vaccination. The source is an adult in good health. This rearrangement joins TRBV5-1 to TRBJ1-2; weak D call: TRBD1 (6 bases). The CDR3 protein is CASSLAGATYGYTF. DNA for the CDR3: TGCGCCAGCAGCTTGGCAGGGGCAACCTATGGCTACACCTTC.